These 27 T cell receptor beta chains originate from one sample sequenced in a study of ipilimumab plus nivolumab after autologous stem cell transplantation. TCRdb's copy holds only in-frame clones and misses some; the assay was immunoSEQ multiplex PCR. In the table there are some 25,000 clones, 86% of which are singletons. The sequencing here drew on PBMCs, taken in a trial of ipilimumab plus nivolumab as post-transplant consolidation. The receptors were sampled from a male donor with diffuse large B-cell lymphoma.

The chain recombines TRBV6-7 with TRBJ2-3, with a tentative D call TRBD2 (6 bases). TRBV6-7 is given ORF status, its function remaining uncertain. CDR3 length: 15 amino acids. Trimming took 7 bases from V and 2 from J, leaving 16 bases between them. CDR3 loop: CASIREVRTTDTQYF. The CDR3 nucleotides are TGTGCCAGCATAAGGGAGGTGCGGACCACAGATACGCAGTATTTT.

The chain is built from TRBV4-3 and TRBJ1-1; D possibly corresponds to TRBD1 (5 bases). The CDR3 is 14 amino acids. V dropped 0 bases and J dropped 4 bases, with 9 bases sitting between them. CDR1 LGHNA and CDR2 YSLEER come from the germline V gene. The CDR3 DNA follows: TGCGCCAGCAGCCAAGATCTGAGGGGCACTGAAGCTTTCTTT. The encoded protein is CASSQDLRGTEAFF.

This chain connects TRBV7-5 to TRBJ1-2. TRBV7-5 is a pseudogene locus. This CDR3 is 14 amino acids long. The CDR3 region is CVRSLTGVTYGYTF. CDR3 nucleotide sequence: TGTGTCAGAAGCTTAACCGGGGTCACCTATGGCTACACCTTC.

CDR3 amino acids: CASSLGGDYGYTF. In DNA, the CDR3 is TGTGCCAGCAGCTTAGGCGGGGACTATGGCTACACCTTC. The V gene is TRBV7-8, the J gene TRBJ1-2, with D hard to call. V lost 1 base and J 3 bases, leaving 6 bases between the germline ends. Germline-derived CDR1 and CDR2 are SGHVS and FQNEAQ. CDR3 size: 13 residues.

This rearrangement joins TRBV4-3 to TRBJ2-1, with TRBD1 identical over 9 bases. CDR1 is LGHNA and CDR2 is YSLEER in the germline V gene. Trimming took 0 bases from V and 8 from J; bases not matched to a gene: 14. The CDR3 is 18 amino acids. CDR3 bases: TGCGCCAGCAGCCAAGAAGGTTCCAGGTGGGACAGGGTTTATGAGCAGTTCTTC. The encoded protein is CASSQEGSRWDRVYEQFF.

The CDR3 spells CASSLRGAQAFF. The CDR3 DNA is TGCGCCAGCAGCTTGCGGGGGGCTCAAGCTTTCTTT. V gene TRBV5-1 combines with J gene TRBJ1-1, with D maybe TRBD1 (6 bases). Trimming left V 1 base short and J 9 bases short, with 10 bases between. CDR1 SGHRS and CDR2 YFSETQ come from the germline V gene. This CDR3 has 12 amino acids.

The rearrangement links TRBV5-6 to TRBJ1-3; unclear D gene. CDR1 is SGHDT, CDR2 YYEEEE, per germline. This CDR3 contains 13 residues. V lost 4 bases and J lost 7, with 12 bases in between. The CDR3 region has the DNA TGTGCCAGCAGCCCTTCTGGGGTGAACACCATATATTTT. Translating it yields CASSPSGVNTIYF.

This chain's CDR3 is CASSDRSGYYGYTF. The CDR3 region has the DNA TGTGCCAGCAGCGACCGAAGTGGGTACTATGGCTACACCTTC. V gene TRBV5-4 combines with J gene TRBJ1-2; D remains unclear. V dropped 4 bases and J dropped 3 bases, with 13 bases sitting between them. Germline assignment: CDR1 SGHNT and CDR2 YYREEE (reference sequence). This CDR3 region has 14 residues.

V usage is TRBV5-1 and J usage is TRBJ2-1; 7 bases are shared with TRBD2. Germline loops: CDR1 SGHRS, CDR2 YFSETQ. This CDR3 comprises 16 residues. V gave up 3 bases and J gave up 4 bases; unmatched junction bases: 10. The CDR3 spells CASSSTGTNYYNEQFF. The CDR3 coding sequence is TGCGCCAGCAGCTCCACCGGGACTAACTATTACAATGAGCAGTTCTTC.

The chain is built from TRBV4-2 and TRBJ1-1, with 7 nucleotides matching TRBD1. From germline, CDR1 is LGHNA and CDR2 YNFKEQ. The V and J ends lost 4 bases and 4 bases, in that order; junction bases with no gene match: 9. This CDR3 has 15 residues. CDR3 residues: CASSLTGEWGTEAFF. Here the CDR3 DNA reads TGTGCCAGCAGCCTTACAGGGGAGTGGGGCACTGAAGCTTTCTTT.

This clone was seen only once. The CDR3 is CASSLVTNYGYTF. The DNA of the CDR3 is TGTGCCAGCAGCTTGGTGACAAATTATGGCTACACCTTC. The gene calls are TRBV5-6 and TRBJ1-2; unclear D gene. Trimming stripped 0 bases from V and 5 bases from J, with 8 bases between. Germline CDR1 SGHDT, CDR2 YYEEEE. The CDR3 extends over 13 amino acids. Full variable domain (outside the CDR3, taken from reference TRBV5-6 and TRBJ1-2): DAGVTQSPTHLIKTRGQQVTLRCSPKSGHDTVSWYQQALGQGPQFIFQYYEEEERQRGNFPDRFSGHQFPNYSSELNVNALLLGDSALYLCASSLVTNYGYTFGSGTRLTVV.

The rearrangement uses TRBV19 and TRBJ2-1; 9 positions agree with TRBD2. V dropped 6 bases and J dropped 8; count of bases not matched to a gene: 8. The CDR3 loop spans 14 amino acids. The germline CDR1 and CDR2 sequences are LNHDA and SQIVND (reference sequence). CDR3 in DNA: TGTGCCAGTAGGCCCAGCGGGGGGCGGGATGAGCAGTTCTTC. It is translated as CASRPSGGRDEQFF.

In nucleotides, the CDR3 is TGTGCCAGCAGTAGGACTAGCACGGAGACCCAGTACTTC. This encodes CASSRTSTETQYF. The gene calls are TRBV2 and TRBJ2-5, with TRBD2 matching 8 bases. The CDR3 has 13 residues. Germline CDR1 reads SNHLY; CDR2 reads FYNNEI. The V gene end was trimmed by 5 bases and the J gene end by 5 bases; junction bases not matched to a gene: 4.

The V gene is TRBV10-2, the J gene TRBJ2-3, with D perhaps assigned TRBD1 or TRBD2 (6 bases each). V gave up 7 bases and J gave up 2 bases, with 16 bases separating them. The CDR3 has 15 residues. Per germline, CDR1 WSHSY and CDR2 SAAADI. The CDR3 nucleotides are TGCGCCAGCACGGGACTGGGGGCCTTCACAGATACGCAGTATTTT. It translates to CASTGLGAFTDTQYF.

This chain uses TRBV6-6 with TRBJ1-6; D call uncertain. Germline CDR1 MNHNY, CDR2 SVGAGI (reference sequence). V was trimmed by 6 bases and J by 7 bases, leaving 7 bases between them. This CDR3 has 12 residues. CDR3 nucleotides: TGTGCCAGCAGCAGAGTCAATTCACCCCTCCACTTT. Protein product: CASSRVNSPLHF.

This clone has a single count. The chain links TRBV7-2 to TRBJ2-1, with D perhaps given as TRBD1 or TRBD2 (7 bases each). The CDR3 spans 14 residues. The V gene lost 0 bases and the J gene lost 8 bases, with 11 bases spanning the gap. The germline CDR1 and CDR2 sequences are SGHTA and FQGNSA. CDR3 sequence: CASSLAGGGDEQFF. The CDR3 bases are TGTGCCAGCAGCTTAGCGGGAGGGGGCGATGAGCAGTTCTTC.

The rearrangement uses TRBV6-5 and TRBJ2-2, with 7 bases matching TRBD1. The junction had 9 bases not matched to a gene; V was cut back by 7 bases and J by 4 bases. From germline, CDR1 is MNHEY and CDR2 SVGAGI. The CDR3 is made up of 15 amino acids. CDR3 in DNA: TGTGCCAGCAAAGGGGGACAGTCGTCCACCGGGGAGCTGTTTTTT. Encoded protein: CASKGGQSSTGELFF.

The chain carries TRBV19 and TRBJ1-4, with D perhaps matching TRBD1 (6 bases). Deletions cut 4 bases from V and 8 bases from J, with 17 bases between. CDR1 LNHDA and CDR2 SQIVND come from the germline V gene (reference sequence). This CDR3 spans 15 amino acids. The CDR3 nucleotides are TGTGCCAGTAGTACCTCTTGGGGGGCTAGAGAAAAACTGTTTTTT. This translates into CASSTSWGAREKLFF.

This rearrangement joins TRBV9 to TRBJ2-3, with D tentatively TRBD1 (6 bases). Trimming shortened V by 0 bases and J by 0 bases, and 8 bases separated the two germline ends. CDR3 length: 15 residues. Germline CDR1 and CDR2: SGDLS and YYNGEE. CDR3 coding DNA: TGTGCCAGCAGCGTAGCGGGACAAAGCACAGATACGCAGTATTTT. This gives the protein CASSVAGQSTDTQYF.

In nucleotides, the CDR3 is TGTGCCAGCAGCTTACCCATGACAATCCAGCAGTACTTC. Its protein is CASSLPMTIQQYF. This sequence joins TRBV9 and TRBJ2-7; no reliable D call. The V and J ends lost 4 bases and 8 bases respectively, with 16 bases between them. The germline gives CDR1 SGDLS, CDR2 YYNGEE. The CDR3 consists of 13 residues.

The J gene is TRBJ1-3, the V gene TRBV9; D not resolved. The germline V and J ends were trimmed by 4 bases and 2 bases, with 13 bases remaining between them. The germline V gene has CDR1 SGDLS and CDR2 YYNGEE. The CDR3 length is 15 residues. The DNA for the CDR3 is TGTGCCAGCAGCCCCAGACACTTGGCTGGAAACACCATATATTTT. It codes for CASSPRHLAGNTIYF.

This chain links TRBV6-6 with TRBJ1-6, with 9 positions matching TRBD1. Germline-derived CDR1 and CDR2 are MNHNY and SVGAGI (reference sequence). Germline trimming cut 0 bases from V and 10 bases from J; bases unmatched to any gene: 4. This CDR3 spans 15 amino acids. As DNA, the CDR3 is TGTGCCAGCAGTTACTCGGACAGGGGCGGATCACCCCTCCACTTT. Its translation: CASSYSDRGGSPLHF.

The V and J genes are TRBV5-1 and TRBJ2-1; the D gene is possibly TRBD2 (6 bases). The CDR3 is made up of 15 amino acids. V was pared by 7 bases and J by 5 bases, with 19 bases between. Germline V gene data show CDR1 as SGHRS and CDR2 as YFSETQ. CDR3 sequence reads: CASSGGGGEHNEQFF. In nucleotides, the CDR3 is TGCGCCAGCTCCGGCGGAGGAGGGGAACACAATGAGCAGTTCTTC.

CDR3 DNA: TGCAGCGCCTCCAGGGGTAGCAATCAGCCCCAGCATTTT. This encodes CSASRGSNQPQHF. The chain employs TRBV29-1 and TRBJ1-5; maybe TRBD1 (6 bases). CDR3 size: 13 residues. Germline CDR1 and CDR2: SQVTM and ANQGSEA. Between the trimmed V and J ends, which lost 7 bases and 0 bases, there was a span of 10 bases.

V gene TRBV7-8 combines with J gene TRBJ1-5; D perhaps matches TRBD1 (5 bases). V lost 4 bases to trimming and J lost 1 base, with 14 bases between them. Germline V CDR1 and CDR2: SGHVS, FQNEAQ. This CDR3 is built from 16 residues. CDR3 nucleotides: TGTGCCAGCAGCTCCGGGGGGTACAGAAGCAATCAGCCCCAGCATTTT. This translates into CASSSGGYRSNQPQHF.

This rearrangement joins TRBV6-1 to TRBJ2-5; 8 bases line up with TRBD2. Unmatched junction bases numbered 7, after V lost 5 bases and J lost 5 bases. The CDR3 consists of 14 residues. Germline CDR1 is MNHNS and CDR2 is SASEGT. This chain's CDR3 is CASSHRGGRETQYF. The CDR3 nucleotides are TGTGCCAGCAGTCACCGGGGGGGGCGGGAGACCCAGTACTTC.

The rearrangement joins TRBV6-6 to TRBJ1-5, with 8 bases matching TRBD1. This CDR3 contains 14 residues. Germline CDR1 is MNHNY and CDR2 is SVGAGI (reference sequence). The V gene end was trimmed by 5 bases and the J gene end by 7 bases; junction bases not matched to a gene: 7. CDR3 protein: CASSPGQGSQPQHF. The CDR3 coding sequence is TGTGCCAGCAGTCCTGGACAGGGATCACAGCCCCAGCATTTT.